This TCR beta chain was recovered during a study of shared clonotypes between healthy human individuals. About the research overall: Donors had three CD4 naive, three CD4 memory, two CD8 naive and one CD8 memory plate apiece.

On this clone itself: The antigen is unknown.

J gave up 8 bases and V 4 bases, and 24 bases lay outside the gene matches. The germline CDR1 and CDR2 sequences are MDHEN and SYDVKM. CDR3 length: 22 residues. This was a deep-level run. TCRdb's table, derived via immunoSEQ multiplex PCR, lists solely in-frame clones and lacks some. Here the sample spans about 380,000 clones, approximately 96% being singletons. Study results and limitations: Naive CD4 clonotype sharing across a few donors was 5% to 6%. Researchers found naive subsets generally carried larger estimated richness than memory subsets.

The J gene is TRBJ2-1, the V gene TRBV28; 15 bases map to TRBD2. The TCR originated in a young man in good health. Material: memory CD8+ T cells sorted from blood. Indicated subset: CD45RO+ cells pooled with CCR7-negative TemRA cells. Here the CDR3 DNA reads TGTGCCAGCAGTTCCTATCATCCCGGGACTAGCGGGAGGTCCAAAACAAGGTATGAGCAGTTCTTC. This sequence encodes CASSSYHPGTSGRSKTRYEQFF.